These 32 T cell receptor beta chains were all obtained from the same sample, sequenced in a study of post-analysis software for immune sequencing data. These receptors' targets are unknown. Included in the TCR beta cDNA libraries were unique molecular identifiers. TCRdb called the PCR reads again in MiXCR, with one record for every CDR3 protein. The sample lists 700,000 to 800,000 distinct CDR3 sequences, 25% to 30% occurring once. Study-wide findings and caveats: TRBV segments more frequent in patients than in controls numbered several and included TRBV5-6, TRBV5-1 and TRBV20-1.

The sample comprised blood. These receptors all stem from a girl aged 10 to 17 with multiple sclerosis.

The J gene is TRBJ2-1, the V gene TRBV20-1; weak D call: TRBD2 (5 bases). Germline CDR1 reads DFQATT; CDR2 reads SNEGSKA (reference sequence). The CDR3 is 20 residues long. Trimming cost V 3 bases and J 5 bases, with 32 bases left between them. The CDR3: CSASSSLRRLFSGTHNEQFF. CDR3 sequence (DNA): TGCAGTGCTAGTAGTAGCCTAAGGAGGCTCTTCAGCGGCACCCACAATGAGCAGTTCTTC.

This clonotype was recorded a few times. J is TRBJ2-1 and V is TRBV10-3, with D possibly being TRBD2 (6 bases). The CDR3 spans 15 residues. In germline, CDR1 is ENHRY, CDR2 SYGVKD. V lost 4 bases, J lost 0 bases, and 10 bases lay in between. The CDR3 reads CAISGGDGSYNEQFF. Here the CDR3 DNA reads TGTGCCATCAGTGGCGGGGACGGCTCCTACAATGAGCAGTTCTTC.

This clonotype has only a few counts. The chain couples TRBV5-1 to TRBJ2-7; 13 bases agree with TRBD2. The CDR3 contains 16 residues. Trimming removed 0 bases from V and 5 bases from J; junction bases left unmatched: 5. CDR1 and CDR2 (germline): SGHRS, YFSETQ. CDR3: CASSLAQGLAGNEQYF. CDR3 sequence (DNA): TGCGCCAGCAGCTTGGCTCAGGGACTAGCGGGAAACGAGCAGTACTTC.

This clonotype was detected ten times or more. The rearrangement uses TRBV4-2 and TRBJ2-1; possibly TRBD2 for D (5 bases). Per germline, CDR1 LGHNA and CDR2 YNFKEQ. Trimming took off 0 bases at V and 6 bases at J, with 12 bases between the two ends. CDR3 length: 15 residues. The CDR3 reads CASSQDKRQPNEQFF. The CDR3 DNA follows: TGTGCCAGCAGCCAAGATAAGCGGCAACCCAATGAGCAGTTCTTC.

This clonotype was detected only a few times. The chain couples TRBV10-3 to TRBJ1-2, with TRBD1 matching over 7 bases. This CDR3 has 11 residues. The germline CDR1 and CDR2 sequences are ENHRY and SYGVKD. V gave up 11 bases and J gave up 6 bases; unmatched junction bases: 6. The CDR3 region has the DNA TGTGCCGCACACAGGGGTGATGGCTACACCTTC. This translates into CAAHRGDGYTF.

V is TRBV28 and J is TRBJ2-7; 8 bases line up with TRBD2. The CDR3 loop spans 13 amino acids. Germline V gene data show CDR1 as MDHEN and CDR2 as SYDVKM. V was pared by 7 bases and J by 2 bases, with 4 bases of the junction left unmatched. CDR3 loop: CASNSGATYEQYF. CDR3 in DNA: TGTGCCAGCAATAGCGGGGCGACCTACGAGCAGTACTTC.

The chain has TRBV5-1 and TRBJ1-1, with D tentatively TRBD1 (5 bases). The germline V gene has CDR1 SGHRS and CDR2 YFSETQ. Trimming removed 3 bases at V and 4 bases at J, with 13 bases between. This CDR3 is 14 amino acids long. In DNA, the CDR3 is TGCGCCAGCAGCTGGGGTCTCGGGGGCACTGAAGCTTTCTTT. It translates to CASSWGLGGTEAFF.

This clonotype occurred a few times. CDR3 protein: CASSLNQGYDEQYF. CDR3 DNA sequence: TGCGCCAGCAGCTTGAATCAGGGGTACGACGAGCAGTACTTC. The chain links TRBV5-1 to TRBJ2-5; D possibly corresponds to TRBD1 (6 bases). The DNA end is a closer match to TRBJ2-7, so the J assignment may be wrong. The CDR3 is 14 amino acids. Germline V gene data show CDR1 as SGHRS and CDR2 as YFSETQ.

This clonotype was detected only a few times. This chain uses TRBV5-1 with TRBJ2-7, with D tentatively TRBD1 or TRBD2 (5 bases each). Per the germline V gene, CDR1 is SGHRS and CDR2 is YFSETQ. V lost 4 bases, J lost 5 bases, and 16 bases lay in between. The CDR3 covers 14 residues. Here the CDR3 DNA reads TGCGCCAGCAGCAGGGACCGGGTTGGGGACGAGCAGTACTTC. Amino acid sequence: CASSRDRVGDEQYF.

CDR3 protein: CASSREVAYTF. The CDR3 nucleotides read TGTGCCAGCAGCCGAGAGGTCGCTTACACCTTC. The chain is built from TRBV7-2 and TRBJ1-2; D uncertain. Trimming removed 5 bases from V and 11 bases from J, with 12 bases in between. This CDR3 is built from 11 residues. Germline V lookup: CDR1 SGHTA, CDR2 FQGNSA.

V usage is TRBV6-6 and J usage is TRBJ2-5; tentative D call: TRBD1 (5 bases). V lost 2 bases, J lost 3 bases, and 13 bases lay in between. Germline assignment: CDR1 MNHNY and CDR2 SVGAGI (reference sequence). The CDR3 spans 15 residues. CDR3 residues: CASSYAGHTKETQYF. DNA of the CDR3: TGTGCCAGCAGTTACGCAGGACATACCAAAGAGACCCAGTACTTC.

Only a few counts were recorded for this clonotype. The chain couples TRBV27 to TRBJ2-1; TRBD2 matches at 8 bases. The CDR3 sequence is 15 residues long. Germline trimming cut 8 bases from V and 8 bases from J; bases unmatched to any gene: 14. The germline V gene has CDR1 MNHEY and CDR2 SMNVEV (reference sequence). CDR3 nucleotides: TGTGCCAGCCTTCTCAGCGGGAGTCTTTTCCATGAGCAGTTCTTC. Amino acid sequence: CASLLSGSLFHEQFF.

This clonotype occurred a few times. The CDR3 loop is CSVHLTYEQYF. For the CDR3, the DNA is TGCAGCGTTCACCTCACCTACGAGCAGTACTTC. The chain uses TRBV29-1 and TRBJ2-7; D call uncertain. There are 11 residues in the CDR3. The V end lost 5 bases, the J end lost 2 bases, and 7 bases lay between the germline ends. Germline loops: CDR1 SQVTM, CDR2 ANQGSEA.

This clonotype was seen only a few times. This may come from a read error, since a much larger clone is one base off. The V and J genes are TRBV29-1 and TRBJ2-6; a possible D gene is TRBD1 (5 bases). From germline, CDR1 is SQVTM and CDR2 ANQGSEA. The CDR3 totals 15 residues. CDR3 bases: TGCAGCGTTACAGGACACTACTCTGGGGCCAACGTCCCGACTTTC. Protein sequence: CSVTGHYSGANVPTF.

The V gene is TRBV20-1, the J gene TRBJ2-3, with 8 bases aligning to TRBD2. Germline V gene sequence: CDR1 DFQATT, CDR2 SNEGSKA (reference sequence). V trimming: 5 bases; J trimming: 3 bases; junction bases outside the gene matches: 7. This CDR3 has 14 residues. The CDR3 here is CSAQASGLTDTQYF. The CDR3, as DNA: TGCAGTGCTCAAGCTAGCGGGTTGACAGATACGCAGTATTTT.

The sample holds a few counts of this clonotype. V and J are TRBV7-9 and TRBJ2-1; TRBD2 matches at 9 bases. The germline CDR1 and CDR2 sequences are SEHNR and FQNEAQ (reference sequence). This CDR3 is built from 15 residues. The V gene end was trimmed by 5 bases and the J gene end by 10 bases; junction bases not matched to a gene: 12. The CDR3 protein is CASSPRNLAGREQFF. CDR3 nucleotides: TGTGCCAGCAGCCCCCGGAATCTAGCGGGAAGGGAGCAGTTCTTC. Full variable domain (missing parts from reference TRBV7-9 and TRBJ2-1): DTGVSQNPRHKITKRGQNVTFRCDPISEHNRLYWYRQTLGQGPEFLTYFQNEAQLEKSRLLSDRFSAERPKGSFSTLEIQRTEQGDSAMYLCASSPRNLAGREQFFGPGTRLTVL.

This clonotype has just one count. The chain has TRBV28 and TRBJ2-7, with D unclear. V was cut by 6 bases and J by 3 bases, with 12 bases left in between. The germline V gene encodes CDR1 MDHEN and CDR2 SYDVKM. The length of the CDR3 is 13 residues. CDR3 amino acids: CASRLGDLYEQYF. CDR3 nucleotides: TGTGCCAGCAGGTTAGGAGACCTCTACGAGCAGTACTTC.

The CDR3 bases are TGTGCCAGCAGTGATTGGGGGGCCTCTCAAGAGACCCAGTACTTC. Translating it yields CASSDWGASQETQYF. The rearrangement uses TRBV25-1 and TRBJ2-5; D may match TRBD1 or TRBD2 (6 bases each). CDR3 size: 15 residues. Germline V gives CDR1 MGHDK, CDR2 SYGVNS. Trimming shortened V by 3 bases and J by 2 bases, and 13 bases separated the two germline ends.

The CDR3 spells CASTLSRTDTQYF. In DNA form, the CDR3 reads TGTGCCAGCACCCTTAGTCGCACAGATACGCAGTATTTT. V gene TRBV6-6 combines with J gene TRBJ2-3; the D is unclear. This CDR3 is built from 13 residues. V dropped 7 bases and J dropped 1 base, with 9 bases sitting between them. Germline CDR1 is MNHNY and CDR2 is SVGAGI (reference sequence).

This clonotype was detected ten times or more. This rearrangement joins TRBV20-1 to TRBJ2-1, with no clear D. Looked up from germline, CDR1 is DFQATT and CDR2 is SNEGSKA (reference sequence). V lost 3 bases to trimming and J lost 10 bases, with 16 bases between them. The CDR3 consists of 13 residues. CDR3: CSASTRGSWEQFF. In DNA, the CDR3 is TGCAGTGCTAGTACCCGAGGTAGCTGGGAGCAGTTCTTC.

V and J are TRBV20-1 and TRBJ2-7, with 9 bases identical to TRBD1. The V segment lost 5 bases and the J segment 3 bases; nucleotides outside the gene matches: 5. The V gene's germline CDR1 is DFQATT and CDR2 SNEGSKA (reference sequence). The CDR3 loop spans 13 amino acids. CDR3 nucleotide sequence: TGCAGTGCTGACGACAGGGGGTACTACGAGCAGTACTTC. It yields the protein CSADDRGYYEQYF.

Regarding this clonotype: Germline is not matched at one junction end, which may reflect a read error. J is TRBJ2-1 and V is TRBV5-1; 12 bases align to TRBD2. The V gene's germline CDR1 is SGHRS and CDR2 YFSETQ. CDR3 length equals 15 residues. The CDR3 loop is CANSLLAGGNNEQFF. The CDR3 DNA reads TGCGCCAACAGCTTACTAGCGGGAGGAAACAATGAGCAGTTCTTC.

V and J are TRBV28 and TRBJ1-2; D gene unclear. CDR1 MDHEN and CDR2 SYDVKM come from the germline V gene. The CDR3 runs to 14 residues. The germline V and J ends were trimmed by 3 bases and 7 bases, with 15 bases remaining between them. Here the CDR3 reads CASSFSTSLCGYTF. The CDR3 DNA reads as TGTGCCAGCAGTTTTAGTACGTCCCTCTGTGGCTACACCTTC.

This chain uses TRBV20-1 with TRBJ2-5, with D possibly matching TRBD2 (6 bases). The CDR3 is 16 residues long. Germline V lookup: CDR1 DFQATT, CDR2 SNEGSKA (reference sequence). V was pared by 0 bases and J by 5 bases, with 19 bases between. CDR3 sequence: CSARDGRPDNGETQYF. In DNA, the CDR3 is TGCAGTGCTAGAGATGGGAGGCCCGACAACGGGGAGACCCAGTACTTC.

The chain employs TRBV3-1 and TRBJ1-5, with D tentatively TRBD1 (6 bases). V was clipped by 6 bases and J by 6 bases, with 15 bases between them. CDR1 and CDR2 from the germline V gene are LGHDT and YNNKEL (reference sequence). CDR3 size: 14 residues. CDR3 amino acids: CASRPGGLGQPQHF. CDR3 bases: TGTGCCAGCAGACCCGGGGGGCTGGGTCAGCCCCAGCATTTT. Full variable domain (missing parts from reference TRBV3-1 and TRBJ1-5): DTAVSQTPKYLVTQMGNDKSIKCEQNLGHDTMYWYKQDSKKFLKIMFSYNNKELIINETVPNRFSPKSPDKAHLNLHINSLELGDSAVYFCASRPGGLGQPQHFGDGTRLSIL.

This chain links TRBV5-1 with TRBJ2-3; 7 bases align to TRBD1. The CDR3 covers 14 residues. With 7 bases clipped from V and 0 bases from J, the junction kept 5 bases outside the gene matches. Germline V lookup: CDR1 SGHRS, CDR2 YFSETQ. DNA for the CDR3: TGCGCCAGCGCAAGGGACAGAAGCACAGATACGCAGTATTTT. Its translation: CASARDRSTDTQYF.

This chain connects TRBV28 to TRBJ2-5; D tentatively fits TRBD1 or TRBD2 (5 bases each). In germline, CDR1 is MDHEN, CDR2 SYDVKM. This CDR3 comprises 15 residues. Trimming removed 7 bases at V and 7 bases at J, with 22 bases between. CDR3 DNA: TGTGCCAGCATCTCTGGGGGTGCCATGTTCGGGACCCAGTACTTC. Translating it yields CASISGGAMFGTQYF.

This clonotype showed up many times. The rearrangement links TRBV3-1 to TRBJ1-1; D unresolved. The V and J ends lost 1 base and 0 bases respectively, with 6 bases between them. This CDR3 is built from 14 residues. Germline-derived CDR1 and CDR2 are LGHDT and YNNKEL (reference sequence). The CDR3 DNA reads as TGTGCCAGCAGCCAAGGGACGGTGAACACTGAAGCTTTCTTT. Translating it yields CASSQGTVNTEAFF. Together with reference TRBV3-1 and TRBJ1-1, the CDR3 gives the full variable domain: DTAVSQTPKYLVTQMGNDKSIKCEQNLGHDTMYWYKQDSKKFLKIMFSYNNKELIINETVPNRFSPKSPDKAHLNLHINSLELGDSAVYFCASSQGTVNTEAFFGQGTRLTVV.

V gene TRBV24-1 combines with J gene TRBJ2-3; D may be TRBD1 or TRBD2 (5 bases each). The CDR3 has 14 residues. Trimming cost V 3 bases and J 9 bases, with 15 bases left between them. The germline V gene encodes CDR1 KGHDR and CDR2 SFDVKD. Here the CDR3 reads CATSDPRGDRTQYF. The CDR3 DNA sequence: TGTGCCACCAGTGATCCCCGGGGCGACCGGACGCAGTATTTT.

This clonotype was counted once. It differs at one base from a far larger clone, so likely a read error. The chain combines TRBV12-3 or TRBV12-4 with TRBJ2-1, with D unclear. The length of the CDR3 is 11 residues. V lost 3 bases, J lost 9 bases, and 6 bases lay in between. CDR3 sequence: CASSFVGEQFF. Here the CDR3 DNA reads TGTGCCAGCAGTTTCGTGGGTGAGCAGTTCTTC.

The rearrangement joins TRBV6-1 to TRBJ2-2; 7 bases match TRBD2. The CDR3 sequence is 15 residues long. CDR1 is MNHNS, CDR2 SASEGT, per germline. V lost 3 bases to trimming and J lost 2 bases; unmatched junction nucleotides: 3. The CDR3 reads CASSDWGGNTGELFF. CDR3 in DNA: TGTGCCAGCAGTGATTGGGGGGGAAACACCGGGGAGCTGTTTTTT.

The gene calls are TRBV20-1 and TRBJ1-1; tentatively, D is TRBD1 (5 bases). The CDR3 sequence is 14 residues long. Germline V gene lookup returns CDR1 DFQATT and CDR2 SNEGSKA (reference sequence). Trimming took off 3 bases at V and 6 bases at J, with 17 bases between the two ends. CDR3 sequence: CSARGDPWGAEAFF. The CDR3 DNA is TGCAGTGCTAGGGGAGACCCGTGGGGCGCTGAAGCTTTCTTT.